These 8 T cell receptor beta chains were all obtained from the same sample, sequenced in a study of T cell changes during pregnancy in multiple sclerosis. Sequencing was performed with immunoSEQ multiplex PCR; in TCRdb, only in-frame clones are kept and a portion is missing. This sample has tens of thousands of clones, with roughly 94% found just once. This specimen consisted of CD8+ T cells from peripheral blood mononuclear cells, obtained after pregnancy. The origin of the receptors is a female donor with multiple sclerosis, enrolled in a pregnancy study.

For the CDR3, the DNA is TGTGCCAGCAGCTTATTGACTAGCGGTTACGAGCAGTACTTC. Its protein is CASSLLTSGYEQYF. The rearrangement uses TRBV11-2 and TRBJ2-7; 9 positions match TRBD2. V shed 2 bases and J 4 bases; nucleotides not matched to a gene: 3. The CDR3 covers 14 residues. Germline CDR1 is SGHAT and CDR2 is FQNNGV.

The chain employs TRBV7-9 and TRBJ2-1; 14 bases match TRBD2. The germline V gene encodes CDR1 SEHNR and CDR2 FQNEAQ (reference sequence). The trim removed 4 bases at V and 4 bases at J, leaving 12 bases unmatched. This CDR3 is built from 19 residues. The CDR3 bases are TGTGCCAGCAGCTCCCAAAAGGTTGGACTAGCGGGAGGTTACAATGAGCAGTTCTTC. Amino acids: CASSSQKVGLAGGYNEQFF.

This clone has a single count. This chain connects TRBV7-2 to TRBJ2-2; D is unresolved. V lost 5 bases and J lost 0, with 7 bases in between. Germline values: CDR1 SGHTA, CDR2 FQGNSA. The CDR3 extends over 14 amino acids. CDR3 residues: CASSPLSNTGELFF. The DNA of the CDR3 is TGTGCCAGCAGCCCCCTTTCGAACACCGGGGAGCTGTTTTTT.

The chain links TRBV15 to TRBJ1-1; 10 bases align to TRBD1. Germline CDR1 reads LNHNV; CDR2 reads YYDKDF (reference sequence). This CDR3 contains 17 residues. The V segment lost 2 bases and the J segment 0 bases; nucleotides outside the gene matches: 6. CDR3 in amino acids: CATSRLRTGGLNTEAFF. CDR3 DNA: TGTGCCACCAGCAGACTAAGGACAGGGGGTTTGAACACTGAAGCTTTCTTT.

The table lists this clone with a few counts. CDR3 amino acids: CASSKGQVNQPQHF. The CDR3 coding sequence is TGTGCCAGCAGCAAAGGACAAGTTAATCAGCCCCAGCATTTT. This rearrangement joins TRBV7-9 to TRBJ1-5; possibly TRBD1 for D (5 bases). CDR3 length equals 14 residues. In germline, CDR1 is SEHNR, CDR2 FQNEAQ (reference sequence). The V and J ends lost 5 bases and 4 bases respectively, with 12 bases between them. Combining the CDR3 with reference TRBV7-9 and TRBJ1-5 gives the whole variable domain DTGVSQNPRHKITKRGQNVTFRCDPISEHNRLYWYRQTLGQGPEFLTYFQNEAQLEKSRLLSDRFSAERPKGSFSTLEIQRTEQGDSAMYLCASSKGQVNQPQHFGDGTRLSIL.

The V gene is TRBV4-2, the J gene TRBJ2-3; TRBD2 might be the D (5 bases). Trimming took off 1 base at V and 11 bases at J, with 13 bases between the two ends. This CDR3 spans 13 amino acids. The germline gives CDR1 LGHNA, CDR2 YNFKEQ. The CDR3 sequence: CASSQAVGAEQYF. CDR3 DNA: TGTGCCAGCAGCCAAGCCGTGGGAGCTGAGCAGTATTTT.

The rearrangement uses TRBV5-5 and TRBJ2-7; the match to TRBD1 covers 9 bases. This CDR3 has 14 amino acids. CDR1 and CDR2 from the germline V gene are SGHKS and YYEKEE (reference sequence). The J segment lost 2 bases and the V segment lost 4 bases, leaving 4 bases of the junction unmatched. The CDR3 DNA follows: TGTGCCAGCAGCGCCCGACAGGGGGCCTACGAGCAGTACTTC. Residues: CASSARQGAYEQYF.

Here the CDR3 DNA reads TGTGCCAGCAGCCCGACACAGGGGGCGAACGAGCAGTACTTC. It encodes CASSPTQGANEQYF. The chain combines TRBV7-9 with TRBJ2-7; 9 nucleotides line up with TRBD1. The CDR3 is made up of 14 amino acids. Germline trimming cut 5 bases from V and 5 bases from J; bases unmatched to any gene: 7. The germline gives CDR1 SEHNR, CDR2 FQNEAQ (reference sequence).